The T cell receptor beta chain described here comes from a study of PD-1 blockade in classical Hodgkin lymphoma. Study overall: The study gave patients nivolumab 3 mg/kg intravenously every 2 weeks. Points from the study as a whole: Baseline diversity in complete responders resembled that of newly diagnosed patients. TCR diversity rose significantly by C4D1 in CD4+ but not CD8+ cells.

Germline CDR1 MNHEY, CDR2 SVGAGI. This CDR3 is 13 amino acids long. Deletions cut 6 bases from V and 2 bases from J, with 11 bases between. TCRdb keeps only in-frame clones here, not all; method: immunoSEQ multiplex PCR. Altogether fewer than 25,000 clones are present, 65% to 80% being singletons, with the ten largest covering just under 30%. Time point denoted: cycle 4 day 1 (C4D1), after less than seven weeks of nivolumab. Each of the patients experienced relapse following autologous stem cell transplantation, and their brentuximab vedotin exposure differed. Progressive disease, partial response or complete response was each patient's best response. On this clone itself: Its specificity is not known.

V gene TRBV6-5 combines with J gene TRBJ2-7; unclear D gene. Sample: peripheral blood mononuclear cells (PBMCs), taken before the fourth cycle of nivolumab. The sequence was collected from a human donor with classical Hodgkin lymphoma. The CDR3 nucleotides read TGTGCCAGCAGACTTACACTCACCTACGAGCAGTACTTC. Amino acid sequence: CASRLTLTYEQYF.